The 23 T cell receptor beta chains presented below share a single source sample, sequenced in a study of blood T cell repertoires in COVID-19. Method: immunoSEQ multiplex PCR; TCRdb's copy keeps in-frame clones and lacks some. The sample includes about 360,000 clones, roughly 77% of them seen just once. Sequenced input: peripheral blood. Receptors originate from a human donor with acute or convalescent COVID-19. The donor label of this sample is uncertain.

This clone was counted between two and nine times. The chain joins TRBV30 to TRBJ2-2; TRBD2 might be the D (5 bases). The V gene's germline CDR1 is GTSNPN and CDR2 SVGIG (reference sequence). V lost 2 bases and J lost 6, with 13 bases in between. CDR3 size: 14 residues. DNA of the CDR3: TGTGCCTGGAGTACGGGGTTGAGGTCCGGGGAGCTGTTTTTT. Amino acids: CAWSTGLRSGELFF.

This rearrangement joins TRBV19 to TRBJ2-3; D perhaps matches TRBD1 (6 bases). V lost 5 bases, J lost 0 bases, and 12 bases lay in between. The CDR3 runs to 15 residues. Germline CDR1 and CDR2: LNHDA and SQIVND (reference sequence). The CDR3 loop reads CASSGGRGSTDTQYF. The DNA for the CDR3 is TGTGCCAGTAGTGGGGGCAGGGGAAGCACAGATACGCAGTATTTT.

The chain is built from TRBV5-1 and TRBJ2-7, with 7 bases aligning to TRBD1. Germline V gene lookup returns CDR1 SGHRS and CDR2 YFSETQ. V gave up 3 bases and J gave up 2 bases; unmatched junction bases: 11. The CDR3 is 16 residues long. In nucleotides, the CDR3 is TGCGCCAGCAGCTCGACCTCCGGGACAGTAACCTACGAGCAGTACTTC. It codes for CASSSTSGTVTYEQYF.

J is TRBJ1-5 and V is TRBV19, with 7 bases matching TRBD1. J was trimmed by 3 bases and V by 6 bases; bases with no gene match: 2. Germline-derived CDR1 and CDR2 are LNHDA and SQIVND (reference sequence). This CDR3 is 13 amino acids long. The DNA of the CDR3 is TGTGCCAGTAGGACAGGGAACAATCAGCCCCAGCATTTT. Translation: CASRTGNNQPQHF.

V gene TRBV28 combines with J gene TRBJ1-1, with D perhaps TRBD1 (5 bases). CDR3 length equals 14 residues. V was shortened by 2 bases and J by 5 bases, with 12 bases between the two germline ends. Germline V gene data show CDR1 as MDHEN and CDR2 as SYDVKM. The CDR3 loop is CASSLGARGTEAFF. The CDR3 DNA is TGTGCCAGCAGTTTAGGGGCGCGGGGGACTGAAGCTTTCTTT.

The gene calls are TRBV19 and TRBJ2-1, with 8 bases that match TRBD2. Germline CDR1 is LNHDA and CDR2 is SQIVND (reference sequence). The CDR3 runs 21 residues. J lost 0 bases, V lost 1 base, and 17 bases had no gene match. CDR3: CASSIVGGKGTTSGSYNEQFF. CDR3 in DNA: TGTGCCAGTAGTATAGTAGGGGGAAAAGGGACCACTAGCGGCTCCTACAATGAGCAGTTCTTC.

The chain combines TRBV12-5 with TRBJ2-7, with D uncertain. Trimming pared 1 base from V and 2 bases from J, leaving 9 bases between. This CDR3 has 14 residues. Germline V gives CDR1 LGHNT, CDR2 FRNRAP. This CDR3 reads CASGLGHSPYEQYF. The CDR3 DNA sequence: TGTGCTAGTGGTTTGGGGCATTCCCCCTACGAGCAGTACTTC.

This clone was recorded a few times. The CDR3 nucleotides read TGTGCCAGCATCCTCACAGTTAACACTGAAGCTTTCTTT. This gives the protein CASILTVNTEAFF. The chain is built from TRBV6-5 and TRBJ1-1; D unclear. This CDR3 has 13 residues. Trimming pared 7 bases from V and 2 bases from J, leaving 11 bases between. Per germline, CDR1 MNHEY and CDR2 SVGAGI.

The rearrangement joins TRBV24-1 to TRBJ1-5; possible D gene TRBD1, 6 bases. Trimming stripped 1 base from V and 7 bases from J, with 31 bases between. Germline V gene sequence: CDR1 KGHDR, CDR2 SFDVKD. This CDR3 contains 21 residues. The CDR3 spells CATSDLRFELGGEATSQPQHF. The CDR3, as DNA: TGTGCCACCAGTGATTTAAGGTTTGAATTAGGGGGGGAAGCCACAAGCCAGCCCCAGCATTTT.

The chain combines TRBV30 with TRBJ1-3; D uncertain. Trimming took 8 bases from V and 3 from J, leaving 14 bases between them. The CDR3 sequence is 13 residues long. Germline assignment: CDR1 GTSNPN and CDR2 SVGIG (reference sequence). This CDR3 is CARAETYGNTIYF. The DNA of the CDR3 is TGTGCCCGAGCGGAGACTTATGGAAACACCATATATTTT. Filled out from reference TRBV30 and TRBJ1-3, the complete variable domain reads SQTIHQWPATLVQPVGSPLSLECTVEGTSNPNLYWYRQAAGRGLQLLFYSVGIGQISSEVPQNLSASRPQDRQFILSSKKLLLSDSGFYLCARAETYGNTIYFGEGSWLTVV.

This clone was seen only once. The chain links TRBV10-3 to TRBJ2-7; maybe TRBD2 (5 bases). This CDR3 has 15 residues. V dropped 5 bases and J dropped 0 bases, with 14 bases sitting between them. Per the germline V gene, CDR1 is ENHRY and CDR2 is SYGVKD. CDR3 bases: TGTGCCATCAGTCGTGCGGGCGAAAGCTCCTACGAGCAGTACTTC. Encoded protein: CAISRAGESSYEQYF.

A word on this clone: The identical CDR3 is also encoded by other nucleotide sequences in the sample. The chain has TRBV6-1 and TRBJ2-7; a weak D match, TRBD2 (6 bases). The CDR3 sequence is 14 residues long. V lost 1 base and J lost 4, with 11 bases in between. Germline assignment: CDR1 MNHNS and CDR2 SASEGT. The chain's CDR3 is CASSEGAGGYEQYF. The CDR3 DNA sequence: TGTGCCAGCAGTGAAGGGGCCGGGGGATACGAGCAGTACTTC.

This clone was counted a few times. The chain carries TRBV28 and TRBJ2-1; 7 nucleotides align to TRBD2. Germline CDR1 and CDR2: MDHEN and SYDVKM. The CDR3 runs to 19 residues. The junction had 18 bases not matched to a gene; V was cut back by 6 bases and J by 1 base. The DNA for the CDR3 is TGTGCCAGCAGCAAGCCGGAGGGGTTTTCCGGGGGGTCCTACAATGAGCAGTTCTTC. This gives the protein CASSKPEGFSGGSYNEQFF.

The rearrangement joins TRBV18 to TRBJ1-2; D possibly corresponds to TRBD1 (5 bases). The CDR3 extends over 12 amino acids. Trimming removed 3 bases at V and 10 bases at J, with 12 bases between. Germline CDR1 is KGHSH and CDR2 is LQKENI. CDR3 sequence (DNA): TGTGCCAGCTCACCCGGACAATTTGACTACACCTTC. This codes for CASSPGQFDYTF.

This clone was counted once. CDR3 loop: CASSPFDRPSDGYTF. CDR3 bases: TGTGCCAGCTCACCCTTCGACAGGCCTTCGGATGGCTACACCTTC. The chain joins TRBV18 to TRBJ1-2, with D maybe TRBD1 (6 bases). Trimming took off 3 bases at V and 6 bases at J, with 17 bases between the two ends. The CDR3 sequence is 15 residues long. The germline V gene has CDR1 KGHSH and CDR2 LQKENI.

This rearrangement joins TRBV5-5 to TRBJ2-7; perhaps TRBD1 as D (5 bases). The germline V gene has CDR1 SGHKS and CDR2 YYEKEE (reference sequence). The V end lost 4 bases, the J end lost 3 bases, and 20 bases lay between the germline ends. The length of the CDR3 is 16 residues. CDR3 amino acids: CASSADILGSNYEQYF. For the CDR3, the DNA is TGTGCCAGCAGCGCGGACATATTGGGATCCAACTACGAGCAGTACTTC.

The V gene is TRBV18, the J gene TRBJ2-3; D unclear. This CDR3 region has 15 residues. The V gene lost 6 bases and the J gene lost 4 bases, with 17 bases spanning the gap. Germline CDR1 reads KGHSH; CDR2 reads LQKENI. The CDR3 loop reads CASSSEYLSADTQYF. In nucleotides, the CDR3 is TGTGCCAGCTCTTCCGAATATCTCTCGGCAGATACGCAGTATTTT.

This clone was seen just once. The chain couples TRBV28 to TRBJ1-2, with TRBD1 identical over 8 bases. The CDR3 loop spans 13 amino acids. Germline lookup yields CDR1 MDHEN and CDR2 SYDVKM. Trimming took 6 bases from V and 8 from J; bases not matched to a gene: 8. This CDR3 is CASSATGEVGYTF. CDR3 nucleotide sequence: TGTGCCAGCAGCGCGACAGGGGAGGTGGGCTACACCTTC.

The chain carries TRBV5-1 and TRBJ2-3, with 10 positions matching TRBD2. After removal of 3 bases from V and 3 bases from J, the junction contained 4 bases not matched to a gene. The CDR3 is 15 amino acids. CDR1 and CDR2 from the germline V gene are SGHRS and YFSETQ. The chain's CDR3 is CASSYGTSATDTQYF. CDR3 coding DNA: TGCGCCAGCAGCTATGGGACTAGCGCTACAGATACGCAGTATTTT.

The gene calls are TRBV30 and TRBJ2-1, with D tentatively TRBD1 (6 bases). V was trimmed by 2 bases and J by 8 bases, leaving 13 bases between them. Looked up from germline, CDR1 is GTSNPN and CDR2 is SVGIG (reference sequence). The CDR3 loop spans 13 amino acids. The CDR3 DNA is TGTGCCTGGAGTCAACAGGGCTGGGATGAGCAGTTCTTC. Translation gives CAWSQQGWDEQFF.

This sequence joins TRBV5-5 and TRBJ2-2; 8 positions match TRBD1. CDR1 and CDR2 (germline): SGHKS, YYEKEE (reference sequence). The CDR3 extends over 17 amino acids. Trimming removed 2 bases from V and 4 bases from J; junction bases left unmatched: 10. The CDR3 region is CASSFITGTGPTGELFF. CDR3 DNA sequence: TGTGCCAGCAGCTTCATTACCGGGACAGGACCCACCGGGGAGCTGTTTTTT.

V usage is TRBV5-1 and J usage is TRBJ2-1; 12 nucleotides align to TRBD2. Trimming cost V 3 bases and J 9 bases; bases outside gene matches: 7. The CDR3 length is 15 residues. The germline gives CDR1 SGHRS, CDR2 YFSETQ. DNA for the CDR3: TGCGCCAGCAGCTGGACTAGCGGGGTCCCCGGTGAGCAGTTCTTC. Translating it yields CASSWTSGVPGEQFF.

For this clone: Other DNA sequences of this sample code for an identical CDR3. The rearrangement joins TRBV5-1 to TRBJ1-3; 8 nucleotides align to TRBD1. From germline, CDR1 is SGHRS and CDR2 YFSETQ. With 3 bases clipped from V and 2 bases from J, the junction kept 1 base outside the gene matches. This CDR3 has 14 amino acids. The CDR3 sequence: CASSWGQAGNTIYF. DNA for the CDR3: TGCGCCAGCAGCTGGGGACAGGCTGGAAACACCATATATTTT.